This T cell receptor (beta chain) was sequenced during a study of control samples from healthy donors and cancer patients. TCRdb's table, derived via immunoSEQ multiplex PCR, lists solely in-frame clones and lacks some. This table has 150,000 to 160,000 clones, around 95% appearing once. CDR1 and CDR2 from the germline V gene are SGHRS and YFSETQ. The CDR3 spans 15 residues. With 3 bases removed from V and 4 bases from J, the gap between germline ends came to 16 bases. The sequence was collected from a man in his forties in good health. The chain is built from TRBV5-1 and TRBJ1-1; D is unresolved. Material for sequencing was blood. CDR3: CASSSGYSKATEAFF. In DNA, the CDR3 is TGCGCCAGCAGCTCGGGATACTCAAAGGCCACTGAAGCTTTCTTT.